This T cell receptor beta chain was documented in a study of control samples from healthy donors and cancer patients. Repertoires were generated with immunoSEQ multiplex PCR, while TCRdb's copy carries only in-frame clones and drops some. The sample has around 180,000 clones, approximately 94% seen once. Germline CDR1 is SNHLY and CDR2 is FYNNEI. The junction had 11 bases not matched to a gene; V was cut back by 10 bases and J by 2 bases. CDR3 length: 15 residues. The receptor's source is a woman aged 18-35 years in good health. The chain recombines TRBV2 with TRBJ1-1; 9 nucleotides agree with TRBD1. The specimen sequenced was blood. The CDR3 region has the DNA TGTGCCACTGAGGGACAGGGAAAAAAAAACACTGAAGCTTTCTTT. Its translation is CATEGQGKKNTEAFF.